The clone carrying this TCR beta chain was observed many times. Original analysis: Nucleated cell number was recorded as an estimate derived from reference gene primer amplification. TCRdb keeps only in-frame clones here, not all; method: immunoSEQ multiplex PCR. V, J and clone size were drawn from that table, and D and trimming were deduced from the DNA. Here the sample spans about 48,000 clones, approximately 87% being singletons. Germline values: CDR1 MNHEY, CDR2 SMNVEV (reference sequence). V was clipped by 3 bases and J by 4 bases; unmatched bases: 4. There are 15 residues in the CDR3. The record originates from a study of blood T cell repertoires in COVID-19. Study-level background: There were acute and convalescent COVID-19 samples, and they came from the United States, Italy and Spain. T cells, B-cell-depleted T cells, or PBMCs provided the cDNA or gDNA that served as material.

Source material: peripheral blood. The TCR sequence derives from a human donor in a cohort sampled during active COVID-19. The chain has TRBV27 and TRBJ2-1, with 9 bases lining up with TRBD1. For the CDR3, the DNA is TGTGCCAGCAGTTTGCGGGGACAGGGATACAATGAGCAGTTCTTC. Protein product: CASSLRGQGYNEQFF.